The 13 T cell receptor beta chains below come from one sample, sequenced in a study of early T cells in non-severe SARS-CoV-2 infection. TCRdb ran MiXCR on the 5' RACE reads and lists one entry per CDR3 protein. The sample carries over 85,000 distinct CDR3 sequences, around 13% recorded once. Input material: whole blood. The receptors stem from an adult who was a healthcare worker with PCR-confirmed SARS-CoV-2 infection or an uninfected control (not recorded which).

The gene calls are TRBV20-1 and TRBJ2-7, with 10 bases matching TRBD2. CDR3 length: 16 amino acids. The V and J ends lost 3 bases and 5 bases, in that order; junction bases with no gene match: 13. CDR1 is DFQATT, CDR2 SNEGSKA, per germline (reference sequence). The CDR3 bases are TGCAGTGCTAGGTCGGCTAGCGGGAGATCATACCACGAGCAGTACTTC. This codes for CSARSASGRSYHEQYF.

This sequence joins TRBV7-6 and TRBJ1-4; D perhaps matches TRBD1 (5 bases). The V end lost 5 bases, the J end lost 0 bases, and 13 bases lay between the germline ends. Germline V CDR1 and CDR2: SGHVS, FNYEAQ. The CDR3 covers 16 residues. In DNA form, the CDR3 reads TGTGCCAGCAGCCCCCAGGGTTTAGCAACTAATGAAAAACTGTTTTTT. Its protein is CASSPQGLATNEKLFF. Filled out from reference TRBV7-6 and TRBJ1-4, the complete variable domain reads GAGVSQSPRYKVTKRGQDVALRCDPISGHVSLYWYRQALGQGPEFLTYFNYEAQQDKSGLPNDRFSAERPEGSISTLTIQRTEQRDSAMYRCASSPQGLATNEKLFFGSGTQLSVL.

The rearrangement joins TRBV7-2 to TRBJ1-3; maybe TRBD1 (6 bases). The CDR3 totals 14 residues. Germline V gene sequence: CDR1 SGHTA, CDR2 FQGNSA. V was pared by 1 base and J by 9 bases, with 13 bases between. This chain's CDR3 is CASSLGTARGTIYF. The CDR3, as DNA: TGTGCCAGCAGCTTAGGGACAGCAAGGGGCACCATATATTTT.

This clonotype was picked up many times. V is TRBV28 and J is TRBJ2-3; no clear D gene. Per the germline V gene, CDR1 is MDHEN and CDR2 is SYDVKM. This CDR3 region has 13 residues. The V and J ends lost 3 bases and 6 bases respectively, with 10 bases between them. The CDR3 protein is CASSFLGADTQYF. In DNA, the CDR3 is TGTGCCAGCAGTTTTCTCGGAGCGGATACGCAGTATTTT.

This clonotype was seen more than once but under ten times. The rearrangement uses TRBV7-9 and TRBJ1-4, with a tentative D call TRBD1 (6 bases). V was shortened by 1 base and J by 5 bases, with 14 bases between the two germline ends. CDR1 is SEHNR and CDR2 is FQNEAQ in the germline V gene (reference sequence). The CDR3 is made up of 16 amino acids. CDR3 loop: CASSLVLAGANEKLFF. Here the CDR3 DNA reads TGTGCCAGCAGCTTAGTATTGGCGGGGGCAAATGAAAAACTGTTTTTT. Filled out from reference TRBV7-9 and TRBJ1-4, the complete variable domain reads DTGVSQNPRHKITKRGQNVTFRCDPISEHNRLYWYRQTLGQGPEFLTYFQNEAQLEKSRLLSDRFSAERPKGSFSTLEIQRTEQGDSAMYLCASSLVLAGANEKLFFGSGTQLSVL.

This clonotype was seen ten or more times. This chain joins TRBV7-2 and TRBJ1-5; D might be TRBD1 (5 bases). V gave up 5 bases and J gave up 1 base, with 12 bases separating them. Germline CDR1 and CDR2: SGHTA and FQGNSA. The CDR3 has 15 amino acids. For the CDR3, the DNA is TGTGCCAGCAGCAACCAGGGAGGGAGCAATCAGCCCCAGCATTTT. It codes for CASSNQGGSNQPQHF.

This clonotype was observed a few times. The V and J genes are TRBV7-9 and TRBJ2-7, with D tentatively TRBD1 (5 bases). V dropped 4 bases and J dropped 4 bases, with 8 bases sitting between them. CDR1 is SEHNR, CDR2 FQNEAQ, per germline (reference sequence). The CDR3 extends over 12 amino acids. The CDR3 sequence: CASSSTDYEQYF. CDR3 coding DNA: TGTGCCAGCAGCTCGACAGATTACGAGCAGTACTTC.

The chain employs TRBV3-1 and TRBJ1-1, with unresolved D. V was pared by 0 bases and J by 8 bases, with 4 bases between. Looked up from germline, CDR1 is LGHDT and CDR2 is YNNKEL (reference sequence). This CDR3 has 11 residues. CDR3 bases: TGTGCCAGCAGCCAAGAGGGGGAAGCTTTCTTT. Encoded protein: CASSQEGEAFF.

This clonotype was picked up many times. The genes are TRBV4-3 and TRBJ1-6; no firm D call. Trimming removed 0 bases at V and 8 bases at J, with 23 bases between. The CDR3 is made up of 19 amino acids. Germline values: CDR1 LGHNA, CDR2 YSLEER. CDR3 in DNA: TGCGCCAGCAGCCAAGATGGTACCGCAGACGGTAGTAAAGATTCACCCCTCCACTTT. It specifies CASSQDGTADGSKDSPLHF.

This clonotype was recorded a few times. The CDR3 region is CSVAGGAHEQYF. CDR3 sequence (DNA): TGCAGCGTAGCGGGAGGTGCCCACGAGCAGTACTTC. This rearrangement joins TRBV29-1 to TRBJ2-7; 9 bases are a match to TRBD2. Per germline, CDR1 SQVTM and CDR2 ANQGSEA. The CDR3 is made up of 12 amino acids. V lost 6 bases to trimming and J lost 5 bases; unmatched junction nucleotides: 5.

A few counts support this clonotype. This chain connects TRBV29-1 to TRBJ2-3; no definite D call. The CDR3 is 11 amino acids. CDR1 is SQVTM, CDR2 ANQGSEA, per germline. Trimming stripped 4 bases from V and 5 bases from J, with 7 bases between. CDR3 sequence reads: CSVGAGDTQYF. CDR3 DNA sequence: TGCAGCGTTGGAGCAGGAGATACGCAGTATTTT.

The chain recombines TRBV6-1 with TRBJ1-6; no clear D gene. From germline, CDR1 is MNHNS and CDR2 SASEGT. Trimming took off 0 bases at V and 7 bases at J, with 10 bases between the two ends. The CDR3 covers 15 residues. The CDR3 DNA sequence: TGTGCCAGCAGTGAAGCCAGAAGTACGAATTCACCCCTCCACTTT. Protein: CASSEARSTNSPLHF.

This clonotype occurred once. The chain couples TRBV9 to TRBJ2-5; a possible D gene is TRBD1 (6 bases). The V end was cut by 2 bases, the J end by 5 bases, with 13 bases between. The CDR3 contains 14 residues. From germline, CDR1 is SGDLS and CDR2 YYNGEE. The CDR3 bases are TGTGCCAGCAGCGTTCTGTCAGGGGCCGAGACCCAGTACTTC. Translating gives CASSVLSGAETQYF.